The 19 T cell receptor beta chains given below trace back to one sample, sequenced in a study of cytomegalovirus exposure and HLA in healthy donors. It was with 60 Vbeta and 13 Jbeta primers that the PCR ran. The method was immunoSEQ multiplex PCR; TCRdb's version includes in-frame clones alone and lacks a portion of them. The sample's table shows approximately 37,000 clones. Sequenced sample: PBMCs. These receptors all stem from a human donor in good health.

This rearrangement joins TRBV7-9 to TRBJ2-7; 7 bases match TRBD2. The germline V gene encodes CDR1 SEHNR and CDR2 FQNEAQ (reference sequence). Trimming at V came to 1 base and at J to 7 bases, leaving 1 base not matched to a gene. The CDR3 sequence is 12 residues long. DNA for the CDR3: TGTGCCAGCAGCTTAGGGGAGGGGGAGCAGTACTTC. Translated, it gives CASSLGEGEQYF.

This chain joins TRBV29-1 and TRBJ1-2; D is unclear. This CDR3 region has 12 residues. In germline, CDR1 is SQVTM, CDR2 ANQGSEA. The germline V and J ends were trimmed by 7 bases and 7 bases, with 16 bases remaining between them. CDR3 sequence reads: CSAREQTLGYTF. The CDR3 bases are TGCAGCGCCCGGGAACAAACGCTTGGCTACACCTTC. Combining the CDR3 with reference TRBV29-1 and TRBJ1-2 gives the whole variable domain SAVISQKPSRDICQRGTSLTIQCQVDSQVTMMFWYRQQPGQSLTLIATANQGSEATYESGFVIDKFPISRPNLTFSTLTVSNMSPEDSSIYLCSAREQTLGYTFGSGTRLTVV.

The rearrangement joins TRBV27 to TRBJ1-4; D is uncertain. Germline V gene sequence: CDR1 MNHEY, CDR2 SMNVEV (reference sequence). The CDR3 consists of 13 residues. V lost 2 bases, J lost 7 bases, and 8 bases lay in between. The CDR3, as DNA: TGTGCCAGCAGTTTAAGGGAGGCTGAAAAACTGTTTTTT. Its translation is CASSLREAEKLFF.

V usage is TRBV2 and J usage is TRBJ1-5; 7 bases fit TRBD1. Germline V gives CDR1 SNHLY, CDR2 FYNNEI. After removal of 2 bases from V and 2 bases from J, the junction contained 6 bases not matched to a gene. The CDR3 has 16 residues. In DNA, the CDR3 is TGTGCCAGCAGTGAAAAGGCCAGGGGGGGCAATCAGCCCCAGCATTTT. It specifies CASSEKARGGNQPQHF.

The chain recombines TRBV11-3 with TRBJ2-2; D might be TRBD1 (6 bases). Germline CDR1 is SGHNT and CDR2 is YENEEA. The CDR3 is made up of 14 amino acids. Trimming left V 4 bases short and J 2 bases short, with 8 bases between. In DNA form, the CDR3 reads TGTGCCAGCAGCTACGGGACAAACACCGGGGAGCTGTTTTTT. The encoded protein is CASSYGTNTGELFF.

This CDR3 is CASSADRDDYNEQFF. Written as DNA, the CDR3 is TGTGCCAGCAGCGCGGACAGGGACGACTACAATGAGCAGTTCTTC. This chain uses TRBV7-2 with TRBJ2-1, with 8 bases lining up with TRBD1. V shed 5 bases and J 3 bases; nucleotides not matched to a gene: 6. Germline V gives CDR1 SGHTA, CDR2 FQGNSA. The CDR3 sequence is 15 residues long.

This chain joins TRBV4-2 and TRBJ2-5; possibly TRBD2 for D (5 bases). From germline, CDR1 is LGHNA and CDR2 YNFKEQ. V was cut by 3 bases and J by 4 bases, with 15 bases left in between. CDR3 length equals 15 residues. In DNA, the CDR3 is TGTGCCAGCAGCCAGAAGCGAGGGCCCGCAGAGACCCAGTACTTC. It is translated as CASSQKRGPAETQYF.

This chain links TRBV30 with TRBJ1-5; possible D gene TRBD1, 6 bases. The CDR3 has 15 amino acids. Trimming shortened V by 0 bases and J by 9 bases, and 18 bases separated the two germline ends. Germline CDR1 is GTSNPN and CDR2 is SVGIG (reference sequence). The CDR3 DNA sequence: TGTGCCTGGAGTGTACCTTCCCGGGGCAGGGGGCCCCAGCATTTT. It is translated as CAWSVPSRGRGPQHF.

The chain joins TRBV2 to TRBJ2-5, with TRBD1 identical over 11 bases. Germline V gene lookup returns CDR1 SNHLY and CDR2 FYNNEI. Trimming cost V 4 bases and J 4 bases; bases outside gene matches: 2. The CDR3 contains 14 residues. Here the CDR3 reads CASSGDRGRETQYF. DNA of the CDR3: TGTGCCAGCAGTGGGGACAGGGGGAGAGAGACCCAGTACTTC.

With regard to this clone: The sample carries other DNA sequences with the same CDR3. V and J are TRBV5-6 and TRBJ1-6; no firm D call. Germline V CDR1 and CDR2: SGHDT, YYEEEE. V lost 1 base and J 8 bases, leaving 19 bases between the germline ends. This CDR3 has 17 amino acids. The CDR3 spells CASSLYLPGNPHSPLHF. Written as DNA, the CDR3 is TGTGCCAGCAGCTTGTATCTCCCAGGCAATCCACATTCACCCCTCCACTTT.

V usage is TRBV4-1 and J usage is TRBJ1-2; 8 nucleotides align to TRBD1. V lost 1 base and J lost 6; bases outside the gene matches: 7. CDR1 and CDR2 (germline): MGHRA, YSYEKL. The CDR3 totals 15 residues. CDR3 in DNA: TGCGCCAGCAGCCAAGTAGGACAGGGAGTGGATGGCTACACCTTC. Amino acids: CASSQVGQGVDGYTF.

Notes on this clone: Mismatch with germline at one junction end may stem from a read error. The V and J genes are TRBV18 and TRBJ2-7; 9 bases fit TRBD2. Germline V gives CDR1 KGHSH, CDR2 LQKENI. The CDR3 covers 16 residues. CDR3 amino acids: CASAPRAAGGSYEQYF. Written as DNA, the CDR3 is TGTGCCAGCGCACCACGAGCAGCGGGGGGATCCTACGAGCAGTACTTC.

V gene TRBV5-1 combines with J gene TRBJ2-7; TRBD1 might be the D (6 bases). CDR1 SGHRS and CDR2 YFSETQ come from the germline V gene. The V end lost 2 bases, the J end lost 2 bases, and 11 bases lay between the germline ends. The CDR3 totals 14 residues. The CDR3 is CASSFLQGTYEQYF. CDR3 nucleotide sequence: TGCGCCAGCAGCTTTTTGCAGGGGACCTACGAGCAGTACTTC.

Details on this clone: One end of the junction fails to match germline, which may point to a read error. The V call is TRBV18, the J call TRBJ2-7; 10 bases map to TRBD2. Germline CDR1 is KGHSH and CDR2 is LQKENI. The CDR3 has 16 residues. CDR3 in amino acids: CASAPPGLALSYEQYF. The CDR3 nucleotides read TGTGCCAGCGCACCCCCGGGACTAGCGCTTTCCTACGAGCAGTACTTC.

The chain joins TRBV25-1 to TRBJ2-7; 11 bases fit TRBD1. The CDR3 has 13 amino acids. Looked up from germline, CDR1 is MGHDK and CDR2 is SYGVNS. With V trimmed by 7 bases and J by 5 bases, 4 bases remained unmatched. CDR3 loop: CASTRTGGHEQYF. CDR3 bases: TGTGCCAGCACAAGGACAGGGGGCCACGAGCAGTACTTC.

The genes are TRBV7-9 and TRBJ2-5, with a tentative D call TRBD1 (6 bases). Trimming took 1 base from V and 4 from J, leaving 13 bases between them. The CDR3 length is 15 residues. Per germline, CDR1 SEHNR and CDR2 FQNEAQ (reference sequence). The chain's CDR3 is CASSLVARGSETQYF. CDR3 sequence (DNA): TGTGCCAGCAGCTTAGTTGCCAGGGGATCAGAGACCCAGTACTTC.

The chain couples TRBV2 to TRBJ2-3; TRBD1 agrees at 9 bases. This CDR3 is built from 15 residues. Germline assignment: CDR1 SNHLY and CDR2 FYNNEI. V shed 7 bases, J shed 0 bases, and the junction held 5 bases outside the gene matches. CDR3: CASTFGTGSTDTQYF. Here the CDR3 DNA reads TGTGCCAGCACTTTCGGGACAGGGAGCACAGATACGCAGTATTTT.

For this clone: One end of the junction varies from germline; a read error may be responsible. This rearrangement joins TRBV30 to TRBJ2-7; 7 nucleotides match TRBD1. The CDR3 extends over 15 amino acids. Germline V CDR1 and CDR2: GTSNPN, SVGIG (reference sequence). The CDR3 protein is CAGSYRQGSVHEQYF. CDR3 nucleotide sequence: TGTGCCGGGAGTTATCGACAGGGCTCCGTCCACGAGCAGTACTTC.

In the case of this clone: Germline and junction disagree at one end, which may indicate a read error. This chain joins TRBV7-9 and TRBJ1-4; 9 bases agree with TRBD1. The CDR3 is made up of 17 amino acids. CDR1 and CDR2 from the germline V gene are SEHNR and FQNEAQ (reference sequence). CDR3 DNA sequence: TGTGCCAGCAGTTACGGGGGACAGGGAGGTTCTAACGAAAAACTGTTTTTT. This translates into CASSYGGQGGSNEKLFF.